The 14 T cell receptor beta chains presented below share a single source sample, sequenced in a study of T-cell reconstitution after alpha-beta-depleted transplantation in children (dated by TCRdb to about 2016). Library preparation was by PCR. The listed sequencing device is Illumina HiSeq 2500. TCR library preparation used molecular barcoding, with unique molecular identifiers applied to normalize quantification of the TCRbeta repertoire. TCRdb itself trimmed the public reads at Q25 with fastp, ran MiXCR and retained productive beta chains. Each entry merges the rows of one CDR3 protein and shows their most common DNA and genes. The sample table contains around 130,000 distinct CDR3 sequences; only one count was recorded for roughly 9% of them. Of the sample, 20% to 30% falls within the top ten clones. Reading the label with the study, this specimen's treatment or condition is: allogeneic hematopoietic cell transplantation with graft depleted of TCRalphabeta T cells and CD19 B cells.

The sample consisted of PBMCs, mostly from graft donor cells, taken 180 days after TCRalphabeta/CD19-depleted stem cell transplant. Source of these receptors: a girl under three years old who had a stem cell transplant for combined immunodeficiency, so the T cells may come from the graft donor.

This chain uses TRBV5-1 with TRBJ2-5; D may be TRBD1 or TRBD2 (6 bases each). The V end was cut by 2 bases, the J end by 3 bases, with 17 bases between. Germline CDR1 reads SGHRS; CDR2 reads YFSETQ. This CDR3 is built from 16 residues. CDR3 in amino acids: CASSLGGSTGEETQYF. CDR3 bases: TGCGCCAGCAGCTTAGGGGGGAGTACGGGGGAAGAGACCCAGTACTTC.

The rearrangement joins TRBV7-2 to TRBJ1-6, with D perhaps matching TRBD1 (5 bases). Trimming shortened V by 2 bases and J by 3 bases, and 8 bases separated the two germline ends. Germline V gene data show CDR1 as SGHTA and CDR2 as FQGNSA. The CDR3 has 15 amino acids. CDR3 DNA sequence: TGTGCCAGCAGCTTACGAACAGGCTATAATTCACCCCTCCACTTT. Amino acid sequence: CASSLRTGYNSPLHF. Together with reference TRBV7-2 and TRBJ1-6, the CDR3 gives the full variable domain: GAGVSQSPSNKVTEKGKDVELRCDPISGHTALYWYRQSLGQGLEFLIYFQGNSAPDKSGLPSDRFSAERTGGSVSTLTIQRTQQEDSAVYLCASSLRTGYNSPLHFGNGTRLTVT.

This clonotype is deemed medium-sized. The chain combines TRBV3-1 with TRBJ2-3, with 9 bases matching TRBD1. This CDR3 is 15 amino acids long. Unmatched junction bases numbered 4, after V lost 4 bases and J lost 2 bases. The germline V gene encodes CDR1 LGHDT and CDR2 YNNKEL (reference sequence). As DNA, the CDR3 is TGTGCCAGCAGCCCGGGACAGGGCTTCACAGATACGCAGTATTTT. Translating gives CASSPGQGFTDTQYF.

A few counts support this clonotype. CDR3 amino acids: CSVVAGGSYEQYF. As DNA, the CDR3 is TGCAGCGTGGTGGCGGGAGGGTCCTACGAGCAGTACTTC. This sequence joins TRBV29-1 and TRBJ2-7; 9 bases line up with TRBD2. Losses at the gene ends were 6 bases for V and 1 base for J; bases not matched to a gene: 4. CDR3 length: 13 residues. CDR1 and CDR2 from the germline V gene are SQVTM and ANQGSEA.

This clonotype has at least ten counts. The chain carries TRBV20-1 and TRBJ2-4, with 7 nucleotides matching TRBD2. Germline trimming cut 3 bases from V and 1 base from J; bases unmatched to any gene: 6. There are 15 residues in the CDR3. Per germline, CDR1 DFQATT and CDR2 SNEGSKA (reference sequence). CDR3 sequence: CSASPATSAKNIQYF. The CDR3 DNA reads as TGCAGTGCTAGTCCCGCGACTAGCGCCAAAAACATTCAGTACTTC.

The gene calls are TRBV9 and TRBJ1-3; D ambiguous. The CDR3 loop spans 16 amino acids. V lost 3 bases to trimming and J lost 0 bases, with 13 bases between them. Germline CDR1 SGDLS, CDR2 YYNGEE. The CDR3 sequence is CASSAPAAYSGNTIYF. DNA for the CDR3: TGTGCCAGCAGCGCTCCGGCGGCGTACTCTGGAAACACCATATATTTT.

This clonotype was seen a few times. The V gene is TRBV12-3 or TRBV12-4, the J gene TRBJ1-2; 7 bases agree with TRBD1. The J segment lost 6 bases and the V segment lost 1 base, leaving 8 bases of the junction unmatched. The CDR3 is 15 residues long. The CDR3 loop is CASSLGQGASHGYTF. The CDR3 DNA sequence: TGTGCCAGCAGTTTAGGACAGGGCGCTTCCCATGGCTACACCTTC.

In this sample, this clonotype turned up a few times. The V call is TRBV5-5, the J call TRBJ1-2; D gene unclear. The CDR3 spans 12 residues. The germline CDR1 and CDR2 sequences are SGHKS and YYEKEE (reference sequence). V dropped 0 bases and J dropped 3 bases, with 3 bases sitting between them. The CDR3 DNA reads TGTGCCAGCAGCTTGGACTACTATGGCTACACCTTC. Protein: CASSLDYYGYTF.

Turning to this clonotype: With a much larger clone just one base away, this may be a read error. The chain uses TRBV20-1 and TRBJ2-1; 9 bases map to TRBD1. The CDR3 sequence is 13 residues long. CDR1 is DFQATT, CDR2 SNEGSKA, per germline (reference sequence). The CDR3 here is CSAPGQGNNQQFF. CDR3 DNA sequence: TGCAGTGCTCCGGGACAGGGAAACAATCAGCAGTTCTTC.

The chain links TRBV6-5 to TRBJ2-4, with D perhaps given as TRBD1 or TRBD2 (5 bases each). The CDR3 contains 16 residues. Germline assignment: CDR1 MNHEY and CDR2 SVGAGI. V lost 8 bases to trimming and J lost 6 bases, with 23 bases between them. The CDR3 bases are TGTGCCAGCGGTTCGGGGCCAGGTGTTAGGAGAAACATTCAGTACTTC. Its protein is CASGSGPGVRRNIQYF.

This clonotype was detected only a few times. The chain uses TRBV6-5 and TRBJ1-3; TRBD1 might be the D (5 bases). The CDR3 totals 17 residues. Between the trimmed V and J ends, which lost 0 bases and 0 bases, there was a span of 12 bases. Germline V gene data show CDR1 as MNHEY and CDR2 as SVGAGI. CDR3 nucleotide sequence: TGTGCCAGCAGTTACTCGGGGGGAGGGCCCTCTGGAAACACCATATATTTT. Translated, it gives CASSYSGGGPSGNTIYF.

This chain uses TRBV29-1 with TRBJ2-7; 7 bases are shared with TRBD2. V lost 7 bases to trimming and J lost 6 bases; unmatched junction nucleotides: 6. The CDR3 contains 11 residues. Germline values: CDR1 SQVTM, CDR2 ANQGSEA. CDR3 coding DNA: TGCAGCGCCGGTAGCGGGCCCGAGCAGTACTTC. Translated, it gives CSAGSGPEQYF.

V usage is TRBV7-3 and J usage is TRBJ1-1, with a weak D call TRBD1 (5 bases). The CDR3 contains 14 residues. The V gene lost 4 bases and the J gene lost 5 bases, with 14 bases spanning the gap. Germline V CDR1 and CDR2: SGHTA, FQGTGA. The CDR3 here is CASSSFGAGTEAFF. CDR3 DNA: TGTGCCAGCAGCTCTTTCGGGGCTGGGACTGAAGCTTTCTTT.

This clonotype was observed a few times. The gene calls are TRBV25-1 and TRBJ2-1; 11 bases fit TRBD2. V lost 9 bases, J lost 6 bases, and 7 bases stayed unmatched. Per germline, CDR1 MGHDK and CDR2 SYGVNS. This CDR3 is built from 14 residues. The CDR3 DNA reads as TGTGCCAGGGCTAGCGGGAGGCCGAGCAATGAGCAGTTCTTC. This gives the protein CARASGRPSNEQFF.